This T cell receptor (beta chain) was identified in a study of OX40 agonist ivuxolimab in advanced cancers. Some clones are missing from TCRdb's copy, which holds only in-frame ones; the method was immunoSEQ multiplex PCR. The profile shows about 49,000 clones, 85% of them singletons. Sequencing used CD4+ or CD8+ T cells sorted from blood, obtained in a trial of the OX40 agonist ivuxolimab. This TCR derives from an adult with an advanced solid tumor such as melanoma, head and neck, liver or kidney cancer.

In DNA form, the CDR3 reads TGTGCCAGCAGCTCCGGCTTAAGTGGGGGGAGCAATCAGCCCCAGCATTTT. Translated: CASSSGLSGGSNQPQHF. The chain joins TRBV5-5 to TRBJ1-5; a possible D gene is TRBD1 (5 bases). The germline V gene encodes CDR1 SGHKS and CDR2 YYEKEE (reference sequence). The CDR3 is 17 amino acids. V lost 3 bases and J lost 1, with 17 bases in between.